This T cell receptor (beta chain) was retrieved from a study of cytomegalovirus exposure and HLA in healthy donors. Findings and caveats of the study: A classifier reportedly called cytomegalovirus status with high sensitivity and specificity. Clonal expansion, a later analysis showed, was greater in HLA-associated TCR beta chains than in equally common others.

Of note for this clone: The antigen is undetermined.

The CDR3 is 13 residues long. The germline V gene has CDR1 MNHNY and CDR2 SVGAGI (reference sequence). V lost 8 bases to trimming and J lost 4 bases, with 12 bases between them. With 60 Vbeta and 13 Jbeta primers, the PCR was carried out. As handled by the study authors: A later analysis tallied 87 million or so unique TCR beta chains, 10 million to 12 million of them shared. Clones were read by immunoSEQ multiplex PCR, and TCRdb kept only the in-frame ones, dropping some. From that table come the V and J calls and clone size; the DNA was used to work out D and trimming. Of about 140,000 clones in the sample, approximately 80% were seen once.

The receptor comes from a man in his forties or fifties in good health and CMV-seronegative. V gene TRBV6-6 combines with J gene TRBJ1-3, with no clear D. Sequencing was carried out using PBMCs. This chain's CDR3 is CASFPSRGNTIYF. Written as DNA, the CDR3 is TGTGCCAGCTTTCCCTCCCGGGGAAACACCATATATTTT.